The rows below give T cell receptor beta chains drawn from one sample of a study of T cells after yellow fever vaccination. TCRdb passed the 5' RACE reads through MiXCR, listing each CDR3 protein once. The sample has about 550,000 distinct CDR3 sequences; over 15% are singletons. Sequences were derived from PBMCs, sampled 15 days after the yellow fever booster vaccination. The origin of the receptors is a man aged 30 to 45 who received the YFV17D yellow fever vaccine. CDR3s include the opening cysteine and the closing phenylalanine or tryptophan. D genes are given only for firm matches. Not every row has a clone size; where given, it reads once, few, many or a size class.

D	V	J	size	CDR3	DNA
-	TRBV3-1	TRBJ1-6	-	CASSRDEGYSPLHF	TGTGCCAGCAGCCGGGACGAAGGGTATTCACCCCTCCACTTT
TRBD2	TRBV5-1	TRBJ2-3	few	CASRQLAGGDTDTQYF	TGCGCCAGCAGGCAACTAGCGGGAGGGGACACAGATACGCAGTATTTT
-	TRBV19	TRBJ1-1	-	CASSTSIGSGGWTEAFF	TGTGCCAGTAGTACTTCGATCGGGTCCGGGGGATGGACTGAAGCTTTCTTT
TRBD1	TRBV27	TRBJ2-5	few	CASSFAGGSVETQYF	TGTGCCAGCAGTTTCGCAGGGGGCTCGGTAGAGACCCAGTACTTC
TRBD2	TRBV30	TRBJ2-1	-	CACRGAGHYNEQFF	TGTGCCTGTCGCGGAGCGGGGCACTACAATGAGCAGTTCTTC
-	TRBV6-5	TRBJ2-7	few	CASRSDVYEQYF	TGTGCCAGCAGGAGCGACGTCTACGAGCAGTACTTC
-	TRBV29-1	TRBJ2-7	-	CSVQARRGEQYF	TGCAGCGTTCAAGCACGAAGGGGCGAGCAGTACTTC
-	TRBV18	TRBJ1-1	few	CASSPPLGTTEAFF	TGTGCCAGCTCACCACCGTTGGGTACCACTGAAGCTTTCTTT
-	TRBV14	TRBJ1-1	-	CASSQDGRGNTEAFF	TGTGCCAGCAGCCAAGATGGACGCGGGAACACTGAAGCTTTCTTT
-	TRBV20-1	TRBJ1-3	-	CSARDPTSQTIYF	TGCAGTGCTAGAGACCCCACATCACAAACCATATATTTT
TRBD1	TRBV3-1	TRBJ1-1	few	CASSLGGSTTEAFF	TGTGCCAGCAGCCTAGGGGGCTCGACCACTGAAGCTTTCTTT
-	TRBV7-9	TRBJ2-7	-	CASSFGITNEQYF	TGTGCCAGCAGCTTCGGCATCACGAACGAGCAGTACTTC
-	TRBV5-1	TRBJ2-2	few	CASSLVLAARFANTGELFF	TGCGCCAGCAGCTTGGTATTAGCGGCTAGATTCGCGAACACCGGGGAGCTGTTTTTT
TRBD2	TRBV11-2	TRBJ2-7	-	CASRSPGTRSHEQYF	TGTGCCAGCAGATCACCCGGGACTAGGTCCCACGAGCAGTACTTC
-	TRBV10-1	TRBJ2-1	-	CASSENNEQFF	TGCGCCAGCAGTGAGAACAATGAGCAGTTCTTC
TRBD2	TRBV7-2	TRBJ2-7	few	CASSGGTSVVYEQYF	TGTGCCAGCAGCGGCGGTACTAGCGTAGTCTACGAGCAGTACTTC
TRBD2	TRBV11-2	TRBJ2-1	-	CASSLSGTSGGYNEQFF	TGTGCCAGCAGCTTGTCCGGGACTAGCGGAGGTTACAATGAGCAGTTCTTC
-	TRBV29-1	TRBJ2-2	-	CSASGLRTGELFF	TGCAGCGCCTCAGGGCTACGGACCGGGGAGCTGTTTTTT
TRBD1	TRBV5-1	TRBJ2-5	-	CASSLGFGQEIQETQYF	TGCGCCAGCAGCTTGGGGTTCGGACAGGAGATTCAAGAGACCCAGTACTTC
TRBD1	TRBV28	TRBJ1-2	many	CASTLDRGGGYTF	TGTGCCAGCACTCTCGACAGGGGGGGCGGCTACACCTTC
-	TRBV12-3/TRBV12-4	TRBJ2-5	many	CASSLGQGGRETQYF	TGTGCCAGCAGCTTAGGGCAGGGCGGACGGGAGACCCAGTACTTC
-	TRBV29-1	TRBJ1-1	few	CSVAQMNTEAFF	TGCAGCGTTGCACAGATGAACACTGAAGCTTTCTTT
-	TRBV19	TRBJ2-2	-	CASSTGGRITGELFF	TGTGCCAGTAGTACGGGCGGGCGGATCACCGGGGAGCTGTTTTTT
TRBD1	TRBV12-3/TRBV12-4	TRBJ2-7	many	CASSQTGRNYEQYF	TGTGCCAGCAGCCAGACAGGGCGGAACTACGAGCAGTACTTC
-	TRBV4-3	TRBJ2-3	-	CASSQEPGGRGTDTQYF	TGCGCCAGCAGCCAAGAGCCCGGGGGTAGGGGGACAGATACGCAGTATTTT
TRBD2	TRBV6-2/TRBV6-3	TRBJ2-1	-	CASSPGVAGGHEQFF	TGTGCCAGCAGTCCCGGGGTAGCGGGAGGGCATGAGCAGTTCTTC
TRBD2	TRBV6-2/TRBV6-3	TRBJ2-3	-	CASNPGTSGKLGTDTQYF	TGTGCCAGCAATCCCGGGACTAGCGGGAAGTTGGGCACAGATACGCAGTATTTT
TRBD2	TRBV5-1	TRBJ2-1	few	CASSAASGGNNEQFF	TGCGCCAGCAGCGCGGCTAGCGGGGGAAACAATGAGCAGTTCTTC
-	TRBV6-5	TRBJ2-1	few	CASSYTQEPYNEQFF	TGTGCCAGCAGTTACACACAGGAGCCCTACAATGAGCAGTTCTTC
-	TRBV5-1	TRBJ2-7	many	CASSLVGSSYEQYF	TGTGCCAGCAGCTTAGTGGGGAGCTCCTACGAGCAGTACTTC
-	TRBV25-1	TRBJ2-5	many	CASSQGGGQYGTQYF	TGTGCCAGCAGCCAAGGTGGTGGACAGTACGGGACCCAGTACTTC
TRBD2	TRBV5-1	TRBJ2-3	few	CASSLAGGASGADTQYF	TGCGCCAGCAGCTTGGCGGGGGGGGCTAGCGGCGCAGATACGCAGTATTTT
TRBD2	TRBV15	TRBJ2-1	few	CATSGSKRGYNEQFF	TGTGCCACCAGCGGGAGTAAGCGGGGCTACAATGAGCAGTTCTTC
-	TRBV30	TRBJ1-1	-	CACRQNTEAFF	TGTGCCTGTAGACAGAACACTGAAGCTTTCTTT
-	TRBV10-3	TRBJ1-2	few	CAISVQGGEGYTF	TGTGCCATCAGCGTACAGGGCGGTGAAGGCTACACCTTC
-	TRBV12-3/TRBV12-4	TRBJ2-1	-	CASSSALSGSDEQFF	TGTGCCAGCAGTTCCGCGCTTTCAGGGTCCGATGAGCAGTTCTTC
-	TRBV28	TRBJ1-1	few	CASSSQTGGVTEAFF	TGTGCCAGCAGTTCCCAGACAGGTGGGGTCACTGAAGCTTTCTTT
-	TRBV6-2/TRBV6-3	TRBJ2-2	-	CASSYPLRDKNTGELFF	TGTGCCAGCAGTTACCCACTTCGGGACAAAAACACCGGGGAGCTGTTTTTT
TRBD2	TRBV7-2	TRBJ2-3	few	CASSLQLAGLTDTQYF	TGTGCCAGCAGCTTACAGCTAGCGGGTCTAACAGATACGCAGTATTTT
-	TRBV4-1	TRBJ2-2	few	CASSISPGELFF	TGCGCCAGCAGCATTAGTCCCGGGGAGCTGTTTTTT
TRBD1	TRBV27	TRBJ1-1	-	CASSPQGINTEAFF	TGTGCCAGCAGTCCACAGGGGATAAACACTGAAGCTTTCTTT
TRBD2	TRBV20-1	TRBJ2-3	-	CSGGGLVEDTQYF	TGCAGTGGTGGGGGACTAGTTGAGGATACGCAGTATTTT
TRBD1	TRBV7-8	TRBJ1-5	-	CASSTGQAWGPQHF	TGTGCCAGCAGCACTGGACAGGCCTGGGGGCCCCAGCATTTT
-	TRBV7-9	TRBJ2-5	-	CASSSSGGTYQETQYF	TGTGCCAGCAGCTCCTCGGGCGGCACGTACCAAGAGACCCAGTACTTC
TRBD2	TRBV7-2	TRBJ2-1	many	CASSPGLASYNEQFF	TGTGCCAGCTCCCCTGGACTAGCGTCTTACAATGAGCAGTTCTTC
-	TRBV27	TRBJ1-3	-	CASSSGDTIYF	TGTGCCAGCAGTTCGGGAGACACCATATATTTT
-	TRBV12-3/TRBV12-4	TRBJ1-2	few	CASSSGLVEGYTF	TGTGCCAGCAGCTCCGGACTCGTCGAGGGCTACACCTTC
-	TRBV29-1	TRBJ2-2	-	CSGTGTPTGELFF	TGCAGCGGAACCGGGACCCCCACCGGGGAGCTGTTTTTT
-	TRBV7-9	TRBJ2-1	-	CASSLVTSSEQFF	TGTGCCAGCAGCTTAGTTACTTCCAGTGAGCAGTTCTTC
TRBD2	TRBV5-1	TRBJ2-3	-	CASSSRLAVHNTQYF	TGCGCCAGCAGCTCCAGACTAGCGGTTCATAATACGCAGTATTTT
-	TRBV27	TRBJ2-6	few	CASSLGQGKANVLTF	TGTGCCAGCAGTTTAGGTCAGGGGAAGGCCAACGTCCTGACTTTC
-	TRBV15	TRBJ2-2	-	CATSSETRISGELFF	TGTGCCACCAGCAGCGAGACTAGGATTTCCGGGGAGCTGTTTTTT
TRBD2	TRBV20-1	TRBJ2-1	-	CSARKTSGTYNEQFF	TGCAGTGCTAGAAAAACTAGCGGCACCTACAATGAGCAGTTCTTC